These 21 T cell receptor beta chains share one sample of origin, sequenced in a study of shared clonotypes between healthy human individuals. Sequenced by immunoSEQ multiplex PCR; TCRdb stores in-frame clones only, minus some. The sample yields more than 900,000 clones, about four fifths seen once. Specimen: memory CD4+ T cells from PBMCs. Subset specified: CD45RA-negative fraction. These receptors were obtained from a man between 18 and 29 years old in good health. Some clones in this sample may be carry-over from other donors' samples.

The CDR3 is CASKIRGSSYNEQFF. The CDR3 nucleotides read TGTGCCAGCAAAATACGTGGGAGCTCCTACAATGAGCAGTTCTTC. The chain has TRBV27 and TRBJ2-1; possibly TRBD2 for D (5 bases). The CDR3 length is 15 residues. The V gene lost 7 bases and the J gene lost 0 bases, with 13 bases spanning the gap. Germline lookup yields CDR1 MNHEY and CDR2 SMNVEV (reference sequence).

The V and J genes are TRBV5-6 and TRBJ1-1, with unresolved D. The CDR3 has 15 residues. V was shortened by 0 bases and J by 0 bases, with 9 bases between the two germline ends. Per germline, CDR1 SGHDT and CDR2 YYEEEE. The CDR3 DNA is TGTGCCAGCAGCTTGGTCTCGGGCATGAACACTGAAGCTTTCTTT. This translates into CASSLVSGMNTEAFF.

CDR3 in DNA: TGTGCCAGCAGTTTACATAGGGGGCAGAACACTGAAGCTTTCTTT. As protein: CASSLHRGQNTEAFF. The chain joins TRBV28 to TRBJ1-1; 7 positions match TRBD1. The CDR3 length is 15 residues. The trim removed 2 bases at V and 1 base at J, leaving 4 bases unmatched. CDR1 is MDHEN, CDR2 SYDVKM, per germline.

The table lists this clone with many counts. The chain employs TRBV7-2 and TRBJ2-3, with D possibly matching TRBD1 (5 bases). This CDR3 spans 15 amino acids. Germline CDR1 reads SGHTA; CDR2 reads FQGNSA. V was shortened by 6 bases and J by 2 bases, with 15 bases between the two germline ends. The CDR3 bases are TGTGCCAGCAGTAAATACAGGCAGATCACAGATACGCAGTATTTT. It yields the protein CASSKYRQITDTQYF.

In regard to this clone: This same CDR3 is encoded by further DNA sequences in the sample. This chain uses TRBV20-1 with TRBJ2-1; D call uncertain. The germline gives CDR1 DFQATT, CDR2 SNEGSKA (reference sequence). The CDR3 is 10 amino acids. The CDR3 bases are TGCAGCGCCCCGAGCAATGAGCAGTTCTTC. This gives the protein CSAPSNEQFF.

The CDR3 here is CASSVTFEQYF. CDR3 DNA sequence: TGTGCCAGCAGTGTAACCTTCGAGCAGTACTTC. The rearrangement uses TRBV28 and TRBJ2-7; D gene unclear. The V and J ends lost 5 bases and 6 bases respectively, with 8 bases between them. The CDR3 length is 11 residues. Germline V lookup: CDR1 MDHEN, CDR2 SYDVKM.

The CDR3 DNA is TGTGCCAGCAGCGTAGATTTATGGTGTTGTGGCTACACCTTC. Encoded protein: CASSVDLWCCGYTF. The chain is built from TRBV9 and TRBJ1-2; D remains unclear. The CDR3 has 14 residues. Germline CDR1 and CDR2: SGDLS and YYNGEE. V dropped 0 bases and J dropped 7 bases, with 13 bases sitting between them.

This clone showed up just a few times. Since a much larger clone is just one base distant, this may be a read error. The chain's CDR3 is CASSLTGNYGHTF. In nucleotides, the CDR3 is TGCGCCAGCAGTCTCACAGGGAACTATGGCCACACCTTC. The chain couples TRBV4-3 to TRBJ1-2; a weak D match, TRBD1 (6 bases). The CDR3 covers 13 residues. The germline V gene encodes CDR1 LGHNA and CDR2 YSLEER.

This clone was recorded a few times. The chain carries TRBV7-2 and TRBJ2-1; D uncertain. V shed 2 bases and J shed 5 bases, with 7 bases lying between them. CDR1 is SGHTA, CDR2 FQGNSA, per germline. CDR3 length equals 13 residues. Here the CDR3 DNA reads TGTGCCAGCAGCTTATATCGGGACAATGAGCAGTTCTTC. This translates into CASSLYRDNEQFF.

This chain uses TRBV28 with TRBJ2-5; tentative D call: TRBD2 (6 bases). CDR3 length equals 15 residues. V lost 3 bases to trimming and J lost 4 bases, with 15 bases between them. CDR1 and CDR2 from the germline V gene are MDHEN and SYDVKM. CDR3 protein: CASSFESRGGETQYF. CDR3 nucleotides: TGTGCCAGCAGTTTTGAAAGTCGGGGAGGAGAGACCCAGTACTTC.

V is TRBV28 and J is TRBJ1-4; D not resolved. Trimming left V 3 bases short and J 4 bases short, with 3 bases between. The CDR3 sequence is 12 residues long. Germline lookup yields CDR1 MDHEN and CDR2 SYDVKM. The chain's CDR3 is CASSFLNEKLFF. For the CDR3, the DNA is TGTGCCAGCAGTTTTCTTAATGAAAAACTGTTTTTT.

Remarks on this clone: This CDR3 is also generated by other DNA sequences in the sample. This chain connects TRBV18 to TRBJ1-5; TRBD1 matches at 8 bases. The germline V gene has CDR1 KGHSH and CDR2 LQKENI. V shed 3 bases, J shed 4 bases, and the junction held 2 bases outside the gene matches. This CDR3 is 14 amino acids long. The CDR3 sequence is CASSPTGGNQPQHF. The CDR3 DNA is TGTGCCAGCTCACCTACAGGGGGTAATCAGCCCCAGCATTTT.

This clone was seen more than once but under ten times. This chain connects TRBV19 to TRBJ2-3, with D hard to call. The germline CDR1 and CDR2 sequences are LNHDA and SQIVND (reference sequence). The CDR3 contains 15 residues. V gave up 0 bases and J gave up 2 bases, with 9 bases separating them. CDR3 nucleotide sequence: TGTGCCAGTAGTATAGACAGTTCTTCCACAGATACGCAGTATTTT. Translating it yields CASSIDSSSTDTQYF.

The J gene is TRBJ1-3, the V gene TRBV10-3; 8 nucleotides agree with TRBD1. This CDR3 spans 15 amino acids. Germline V gene data show CDR1 as ENHRY and CDR2 as SYGVKD. Trimming removed 6 bases from V and 2 bases from J; junction bases left unmatched: 6. The CDR3 DNA follows: TGTGCCATCAGGGACACAGGGGGGCCTGGAAACACCATATATTTT. Encoded protein: CAIRDTGGPGNTIYF.

The chain is built from TRBV9 and TRBJ2-1; D unresolved. Germline lookup yields CDR1 SGDLS and CDR2 YYNGEE. The CDR3 spans 11 residues. V lost 4 bases to trimming and J lost 5 bases, with 4 bases between them. Here the CDR3 reads CASSLNNEQFF. CDR3 in DNA: TGTGCCAGCAGCCTGAACAATGAGCAGTTCTTC. Filled out from reference TRBV9 and TRBJ2-1, the complete variable domain reads DSGVTQTPKHLITATGQRVTLRCSPRSGDLSVYWYQQSLDQGLQFLIQYYNGEERAKGNILERFSAQQFPDLHSELNLSSLELGDSALYFCASSLNNEQFFGPGTRLTVL.

The chain employs TRBV14 and TRBJ2-1, with 7 bases fitting TRBD2. V lost 4 bases to trimming and J lost 15 bases; unmatched junction nucleotides: 9. The germline CDR1 and CDR2 sequences are SGHDN and FVKESK. CDR3 size: 12 residues. The CDR3 loop reads CASSLDGGSGFF. Here the CDR3 DNA reads TGTGCCAGCAGCCTCGACGGGGGGTCAGGGTTCTTC.

V is TRBV28 and J is TRBJ1-5; 10 bases agree with TRBD1. The CDR3 runs 14 residues. Unmatched junction bases numbered 8, after V lost 9 bases and J lost 6 bases. Germline V gene lookup returns CDR1 MDHEN and CDR2 SYDVKM. The CDR3 reads CASISGTGVQPQHF. DNA for the CDR3: TGTGCCAGTATTTCCGGGACAGGGGTTCAGCCCCAGCATTTT.

The chain combines TRBV18 with TRBJ2-5, with no clear D. The CDR3 runs 14 residues. Trimming stripped 5 bases from V and 4 bases from J, with 14 bases between. Germline CDR1 is KGHSH and CDR2 is LQKENI. CDR3 sequence reads: CASSSVGSGETQYF. CDR3 sequence (DNA): TGTGCCAGCTCATCTGTAGGCAGTGGAGAGACCCAGTACTTC.

J is TRBJ2-5 and V is TRBV5-1; 15 nucleotides align to TRBD2. The CDR3 length is 19 residues. Germline V CDR1 and CDR2: SGHRS, YFSETQ. The V and J ends lost 3 bases and 1 base, in that order; junction bases with no gene match: 10. This CDR3 is CASSSLGTSGRPSQETQYF. CDR3 DNA sequence: TGCGCCAGCAGCTCCCTCGGGACTAGCGGGAGGCCCAGCCAAGAGACCCAGTACTTC.

The chain carries TRBV5-1 and TRBJ1-1, with D perhaps TRBD1 (5 bases). V shed 3 bases and J shed 7 bases, with 16 bases lying between them. CDR3 length equals 14 residues. The V gene's germline CDR1 is SGHRS and CDR2 YFSETQ. CDR3 sequence reads: CASSSGWGVGEAFF. The CDR3 bases are TGCGCCAGCAGCTCCGGGTGGGGGGTAGGTGAAGCTTTCTTT.

This clone was seen a single time. This rearrangement joins TRBV7-2 to TRBJ2-1, with 8 bases matching TRBD2. This CDR3 has 16 residues. J was trimmed by 0 bases and V by 2 bases; bases with no gene match: 3. Germline CDR1 and CDR2: SGHTA and FQGNSA. CDR3 nucleotide sequence: TGTGCCAGCAGCTTACTAGGGACTAGCTCCTACAATGAGCAGTTCTTC. Translating it yields CASSLLGTSSYNEQFF.